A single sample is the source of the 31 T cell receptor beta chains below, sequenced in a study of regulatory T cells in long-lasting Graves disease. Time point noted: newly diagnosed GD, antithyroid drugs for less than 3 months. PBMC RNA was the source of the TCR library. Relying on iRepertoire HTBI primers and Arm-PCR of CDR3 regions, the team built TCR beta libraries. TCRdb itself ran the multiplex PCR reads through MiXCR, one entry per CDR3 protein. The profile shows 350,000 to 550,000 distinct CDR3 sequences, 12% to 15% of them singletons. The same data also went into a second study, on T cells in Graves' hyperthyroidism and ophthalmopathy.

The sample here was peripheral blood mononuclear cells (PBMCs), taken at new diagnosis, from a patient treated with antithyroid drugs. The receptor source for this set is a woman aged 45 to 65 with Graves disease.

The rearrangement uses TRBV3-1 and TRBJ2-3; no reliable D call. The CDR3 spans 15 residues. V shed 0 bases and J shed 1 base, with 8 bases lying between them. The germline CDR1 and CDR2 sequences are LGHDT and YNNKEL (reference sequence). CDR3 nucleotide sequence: TGTGCCAGCAGCCAAGATACGGGTCGCACAGATACGCAGTATTTT. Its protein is CASSQDTGRTDTQYF.

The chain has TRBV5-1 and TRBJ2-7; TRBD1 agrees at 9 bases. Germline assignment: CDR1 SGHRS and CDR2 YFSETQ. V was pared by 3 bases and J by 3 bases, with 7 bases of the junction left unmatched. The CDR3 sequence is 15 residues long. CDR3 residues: CASSSGTGIDYEQYF. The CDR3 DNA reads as TGCGCCAGCAGCTCAGGGACAGGGATAGACTACGAGCAGTACTTC.

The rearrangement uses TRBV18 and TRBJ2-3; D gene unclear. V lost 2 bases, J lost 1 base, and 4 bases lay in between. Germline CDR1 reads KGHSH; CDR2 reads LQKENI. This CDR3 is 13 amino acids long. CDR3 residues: CASSPEGTDTQYF. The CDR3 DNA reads TGTGCCAGCTCACCAGAAGGCACAGATACGCAGTATTTT. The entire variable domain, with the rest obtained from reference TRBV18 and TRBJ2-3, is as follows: NAGVMQNPRHLVRRRGQEARLRCSPMKGHSHVYWYRQLPEEGLKFMVYLQKENIIDESGMPKERFSAEFPKEGPSILRIQQVVRGDSAAYFCASSPEGTDTQYFGPGTRLTVL.

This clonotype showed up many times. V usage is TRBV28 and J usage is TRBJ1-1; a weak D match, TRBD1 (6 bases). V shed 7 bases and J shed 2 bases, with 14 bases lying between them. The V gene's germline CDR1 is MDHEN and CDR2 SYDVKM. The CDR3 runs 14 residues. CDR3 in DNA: TGTGCCAGCATTTTCAGGGGAACAAACACTGAAGCTTTCTTT. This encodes CASIFRGTNTEAFF.

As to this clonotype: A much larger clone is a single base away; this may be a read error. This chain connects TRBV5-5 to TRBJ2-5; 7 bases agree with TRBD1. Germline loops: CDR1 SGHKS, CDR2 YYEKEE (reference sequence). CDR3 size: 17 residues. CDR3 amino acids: CASSSLGGPGGVETRYF. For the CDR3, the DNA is TGTGCCAGCAGTTCCTTAGGCGGGCCAGGGGGTGTGGAGACCCGGTACTTC.

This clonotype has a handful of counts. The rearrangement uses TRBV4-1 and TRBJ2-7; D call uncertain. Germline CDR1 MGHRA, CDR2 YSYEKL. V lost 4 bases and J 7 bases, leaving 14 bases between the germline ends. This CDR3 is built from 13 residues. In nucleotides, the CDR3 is TGCGCCAGCAGCCTTCAAGTGATGGGGGAGCAGTACTTC. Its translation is CASSLQVMGEQYF.

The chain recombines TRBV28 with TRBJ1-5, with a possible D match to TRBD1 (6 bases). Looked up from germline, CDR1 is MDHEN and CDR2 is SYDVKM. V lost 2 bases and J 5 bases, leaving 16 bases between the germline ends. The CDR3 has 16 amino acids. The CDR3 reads CASSLRAGDYHQPQHF. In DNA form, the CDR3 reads TGTGCCAGCAGTTTAAGGGCAGGGGATTATCATCAGCCCCAGCATTTT.

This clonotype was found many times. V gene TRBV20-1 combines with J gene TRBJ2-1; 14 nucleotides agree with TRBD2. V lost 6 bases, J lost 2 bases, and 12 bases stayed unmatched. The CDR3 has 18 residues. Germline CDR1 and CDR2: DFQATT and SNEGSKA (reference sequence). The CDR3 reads CSASVGLAGGQPYNEQFF. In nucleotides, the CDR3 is TGCAGTGCCAGCGTCGGACTAGCGGGAGGCCAACCCTACAATGAGCAGTTCTTC.

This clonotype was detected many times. The CDR3 is CASSYLAGVRDTQYF. The CDR3 DNA reads TGTGCCAGCAGTTATCTAGCGGGAGTAAGGGATACGCAGTATTTT. The chain carries TRBV28 and TRBJ2-3, with TRBD2 identical over 10 bases. The V gene end was trimmed by 4 bases and the J gene end by 6 bases; junction bases not matched to a gene: 7. The length of the CDR3 is 15 residues. Germline CDR1 MDHEN, CDR2 SYDVKM.

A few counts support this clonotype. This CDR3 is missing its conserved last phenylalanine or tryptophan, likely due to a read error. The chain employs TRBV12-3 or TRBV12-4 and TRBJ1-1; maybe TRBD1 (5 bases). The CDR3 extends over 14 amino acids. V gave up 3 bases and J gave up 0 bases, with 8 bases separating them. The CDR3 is CASSFAGMNTEAFL. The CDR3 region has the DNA TGTGCCAGCAGTTTCGCAGGGATGAACACTGAAGCTTTCCTT.

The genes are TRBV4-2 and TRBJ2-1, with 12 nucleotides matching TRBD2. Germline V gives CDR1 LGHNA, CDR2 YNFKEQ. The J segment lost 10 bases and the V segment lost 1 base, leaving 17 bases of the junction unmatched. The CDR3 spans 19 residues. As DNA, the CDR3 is TGTGCCAGCAGCCAAGGTAGAGGTGCTAGCGGGGGGGCGGACTACGAGCAGTTCTTC. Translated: CASSQGRGASGGADYEQFF.

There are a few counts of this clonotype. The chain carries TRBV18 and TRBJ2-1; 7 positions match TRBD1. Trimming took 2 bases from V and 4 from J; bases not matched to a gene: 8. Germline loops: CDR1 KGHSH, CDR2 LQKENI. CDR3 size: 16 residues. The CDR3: CASSPSGTASYNEQFF. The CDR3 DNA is TGTGCCAGCTCACCATCCGGGACAGCAAGTTACAATGAGCAGTTCTTC.

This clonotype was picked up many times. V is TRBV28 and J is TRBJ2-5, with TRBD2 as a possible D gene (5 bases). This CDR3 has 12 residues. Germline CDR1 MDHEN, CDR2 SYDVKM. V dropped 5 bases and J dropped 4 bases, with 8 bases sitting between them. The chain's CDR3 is CASSRLSETQYF. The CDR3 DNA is TGTGCCAGCAGTCGACTATCAGAGACCCAGTACTTC.

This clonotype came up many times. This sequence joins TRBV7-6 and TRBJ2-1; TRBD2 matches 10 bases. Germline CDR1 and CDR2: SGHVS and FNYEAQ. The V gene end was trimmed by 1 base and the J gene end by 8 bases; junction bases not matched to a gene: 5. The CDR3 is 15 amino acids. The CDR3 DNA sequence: TGTGCCAGCAGCTTAGAGGCTAGCGGGAGCTATGAGCAGTTCTTC. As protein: CASSLEASGSYEQFF.

The CDR3, as DNA: TGTGCCAGCAGTCCCCAGGGGGCCACCACTGAAGCTTTCTTT. Residues: CASSPQGATTEAFF. This chain joins TRBV27 and TRBJ1-1; the match to TRBD1 covers 8 bases. The CDR3 sequence is 14 residues long. Looked up from germline, CDR1 is MNHEY and CDR2 is SMNVEV (reference sequence). V trimming: 5 bases; J trimming: 4 bases; junction bases outside the gene matches: 6.

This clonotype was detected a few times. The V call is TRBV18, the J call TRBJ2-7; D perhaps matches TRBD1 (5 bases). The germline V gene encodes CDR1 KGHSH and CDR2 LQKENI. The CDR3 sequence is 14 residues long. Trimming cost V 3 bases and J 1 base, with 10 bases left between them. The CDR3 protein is CASSPSQASYEQYF. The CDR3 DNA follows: TGTGCCAGCTCACCGTCACAGGCTTCCTACGAGCAGTACTTC.

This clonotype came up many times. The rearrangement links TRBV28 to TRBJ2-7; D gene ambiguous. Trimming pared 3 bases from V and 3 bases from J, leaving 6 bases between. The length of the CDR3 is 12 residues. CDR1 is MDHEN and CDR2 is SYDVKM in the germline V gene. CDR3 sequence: CASSFSVYEQYF. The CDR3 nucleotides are TGTGCCAGCAGTTTTTCGGTCTACGAGCAGTACTTC. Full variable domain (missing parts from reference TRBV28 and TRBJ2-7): DVKVTQSSRYLVKRTGEKVFLECVQDMDHENMFWYRQDPGLGLRLIYFSYDVKMKEKGDIPEGYSVSREKKERFSLILESASTNQTSMYLCASSFSVYEQYFGPGTRLTVT.

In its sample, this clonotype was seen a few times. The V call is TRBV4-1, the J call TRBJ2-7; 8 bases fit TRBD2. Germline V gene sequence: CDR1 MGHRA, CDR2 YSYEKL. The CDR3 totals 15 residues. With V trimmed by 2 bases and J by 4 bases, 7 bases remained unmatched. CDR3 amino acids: CASSQTGGHIYEQYF. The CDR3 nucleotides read TGCGCCAGCAGCCAAACGGGAGGGCATATTTACGAGCAGTACTTC.

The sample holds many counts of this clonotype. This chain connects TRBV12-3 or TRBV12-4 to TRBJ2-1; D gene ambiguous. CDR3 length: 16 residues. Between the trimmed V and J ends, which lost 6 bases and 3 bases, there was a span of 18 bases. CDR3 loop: CASSPEGPTYYNEQFF. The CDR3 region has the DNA TGTGCCAGCAGCCCTGAAGGGCCAACCTACTACAATGAGCAGTTCTTC.

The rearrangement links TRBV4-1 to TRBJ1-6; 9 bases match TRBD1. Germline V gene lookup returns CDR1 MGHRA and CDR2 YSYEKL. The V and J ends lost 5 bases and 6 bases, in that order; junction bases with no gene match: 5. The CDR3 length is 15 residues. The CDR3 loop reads CASSKTGGSNSPLHF. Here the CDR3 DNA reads TGCGCCAGCAGCAAAACAGGGGGCTCTAATTCACCCCTCCACTTT.

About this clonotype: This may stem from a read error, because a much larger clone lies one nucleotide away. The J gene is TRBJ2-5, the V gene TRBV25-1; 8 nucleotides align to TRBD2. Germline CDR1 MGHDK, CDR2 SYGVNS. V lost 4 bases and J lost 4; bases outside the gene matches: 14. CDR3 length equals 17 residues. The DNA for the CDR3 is TGTGCCAGCAGTGGATTAGTGGTAGCGGGATTGGGAGAGACCCAGTACTTC. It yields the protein CASSGLVVAGLGETQYF.

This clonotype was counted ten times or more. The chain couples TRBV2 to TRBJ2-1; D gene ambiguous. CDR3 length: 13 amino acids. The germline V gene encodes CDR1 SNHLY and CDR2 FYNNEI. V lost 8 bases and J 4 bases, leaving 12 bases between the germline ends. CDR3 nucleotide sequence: TGTGCCAGCGAAATGGAAGAGTACAATGAGCAGTTCTTC. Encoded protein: CASEMEEYNEQFF.

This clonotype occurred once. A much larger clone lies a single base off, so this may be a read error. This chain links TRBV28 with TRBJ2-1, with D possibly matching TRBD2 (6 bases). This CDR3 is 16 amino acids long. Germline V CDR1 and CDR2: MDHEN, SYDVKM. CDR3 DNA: TGTGCCAGCAGTTTTGTTCTGGCAGGCGGGACCAATGAGCGGTTCTTC. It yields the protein CASSFVLAGGTNERFF.

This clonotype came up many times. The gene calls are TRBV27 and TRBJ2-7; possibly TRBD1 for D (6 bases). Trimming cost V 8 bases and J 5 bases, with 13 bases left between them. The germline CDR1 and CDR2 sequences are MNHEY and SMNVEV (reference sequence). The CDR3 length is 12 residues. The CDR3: CASGGTYNEQYF. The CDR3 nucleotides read TGTGCCAGCGGTGGGACATACAACGAGCAGTACTTC.

The CDR3 loop reads CASSPGTGNYQPQHF. The CDR3 DNA reads as TGCGCCAGCAGCCCCGGGACAGGGAATTATCAGCCCCAGCATTTT. V is TRBV5-1 and J is TRBJ1-5, with 9 bases matching TRBD1. V shed 4 bases and J 5 bases; nucleotides not matched to a gene: 7. Germline V gene lookup returns CDR1 SGHRS and CDR2 YFSETQ. The CDR3 loop spans 15 amino acids.

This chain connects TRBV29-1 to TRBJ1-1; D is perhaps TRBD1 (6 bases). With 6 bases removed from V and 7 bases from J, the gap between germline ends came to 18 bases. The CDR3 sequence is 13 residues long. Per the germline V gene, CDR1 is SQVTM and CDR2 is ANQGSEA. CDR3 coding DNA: TGCAGCGTCGGACCTGGGGGGGCCTTTGAAGCTTTCTTT. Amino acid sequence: CSVGPGGAFEAFF.

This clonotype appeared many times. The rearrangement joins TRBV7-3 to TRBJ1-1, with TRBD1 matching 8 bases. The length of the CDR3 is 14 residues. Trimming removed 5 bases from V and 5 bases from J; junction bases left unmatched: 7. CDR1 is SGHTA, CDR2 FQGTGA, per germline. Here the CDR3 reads CASSRTGSRTEAFF. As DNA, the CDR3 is TGTGCCAGCAGCCGGACAGGGTCGAGGACTGAAGCTTTCTTT.

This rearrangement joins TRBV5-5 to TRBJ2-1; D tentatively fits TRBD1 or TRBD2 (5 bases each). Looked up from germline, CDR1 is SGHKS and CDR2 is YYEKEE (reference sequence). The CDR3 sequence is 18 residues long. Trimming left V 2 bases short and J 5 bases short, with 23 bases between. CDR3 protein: CASSLLSLPRDGNNEQFF. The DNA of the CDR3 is TGTGCCAGCAGCTTACTCAGCCTTCCCCGGGACGGGAACAATGAGCAGTTCTTC.

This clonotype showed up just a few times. CDR3: CASSLPTTGGYSSGNTIYF. The CDR3, as DNA: TGTGCCAGCAGTTTGCCGACGACGGGTGGATATAGCTCTGGAAACACCATATATTTT. The chain carries TRBV6-2 or TRBV6-3 and TRBJ1-3, with D hard to call. CDR3 length: 19 amino acids. The germline gives CDR1 MNHEY, CDR2 SVGEGT. V gave up 4 bases and J gave up 0 bases, with 22 bases separating them.

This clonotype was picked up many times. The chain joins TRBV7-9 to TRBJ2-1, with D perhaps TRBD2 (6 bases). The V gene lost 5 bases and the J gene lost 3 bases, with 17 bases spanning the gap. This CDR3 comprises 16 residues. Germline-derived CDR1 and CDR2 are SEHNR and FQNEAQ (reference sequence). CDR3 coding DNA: TGTGCCAGCAGCGCCGCGGGATTCCGATTCTACAATGAGCAGTTCTTC. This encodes CASSAAGFRFYNEQFF.

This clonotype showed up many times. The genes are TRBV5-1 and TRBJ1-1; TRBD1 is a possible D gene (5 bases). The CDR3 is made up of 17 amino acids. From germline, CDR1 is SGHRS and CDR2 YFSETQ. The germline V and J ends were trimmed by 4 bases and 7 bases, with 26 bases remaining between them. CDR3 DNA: TGCGCCAGCAGCAGCAAGTCGGCGGGAAGGGACGGTAGTGAAGCTTTCTTT. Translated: CASSSKSAGRDGSEAFF.